Listed here are 21 T cell receptor beta chains from one sample, sequenced in a study of shared clonotypes between healthy human individuals. TCRdb's copy holds only in-frame clones and misses some; the assay was immunoSEQ multiplex PCR. The data contain about 460,000 clones, 60% to 80% of them singletons. The sample consisted of PBMCs. These receptor sequences come from a woman aged 40 to 50 in good health. Some clones in this sample may be carry-over from other donors' samples.

A word on this clone: Other DNA sequences in this sample translate to the same CDR3. The genes are TRBV5-4 and TRBJ1-2; no clear D gene. V was clipped by 0 bases and J by 2 bases, with 8 bases between them. This CDR3 spans 14 amino acids. The germline V gene encodes CDR1 SGHNT and CDR2 YYREEE (reference sequence). The CDR3 region has the DNA TGTGCCAGCAGCTTGGACCCTGGGAACTATGGCTACACCTTC. This sequence encodes CASSLDPGNYGYTF.

This chain connects TRBV6-6 to TRBJ2-4; D is undetermined. Deletions cut 2 bases from V and 5 bases from J, with 7 bases between. The CDR3 has 13 amino acids. From germline, CDR1 is MNHNY and CDR2 SVGAGI (reference sequence). The CDR3 is CASSYRDQNIQYF. CDR3 DNA sequence: TGTGCCAGCAGTTACCGCGACCAAAACATTCAGTACTTC.

This rearrangement joins TRBV7-2 to TRBJ2-2; no firm D call. Germline-derived CDR1 and CDR2 are SGHTA and FQGNSA. The CDR3 has 14 residues. The V end lost 1 base, the J end lost 6 bases, and 9 bases lay between the germline ends. The CDR3 nucleotides read TGTGCCAGCAGCTTAGAAGGCCTGGCCGGGGAGCTGTTTTTT. This translates into CASSLEGLAGELFF.

CDR3 DNA sequence: TGTGCCAGCTCACCAAGCCAGATACAAGAGACCCAGTACTTC. Translated, it gives CASSPSQIQETQYF. V and J are TRBV18 and TRBJ2-5; the D is unclear. V shed 2 bases and J shed 2 bases, with 9 bases lying between them. Per germline, CDR1 KGHSH and CDR2 LQKENI. The CDR3 consists of 14 residues.

As for this clone: A far more abundant clone sits one base away, making this likely a read error. This CDR3 fails to terminate in the conserved phenylalanine or tryptophan, so it likely reflects a read error. This chain connects TRBV28 to TRBJ1-2; TRBD1 might be the D (5 bases). The CDR3 extends over 15 amino acids. Germline loops: CDR1 MDHEN, CDR2 SYDVKM. The germline V and J ends were trimmed by 2 bases and 5 bases, with 15 bases remaining between them. The CDR3 DNA reads as TGTGCCAGCAGTTTAGTGAGGCAGGACATTTATGGCTACACCCTC. This translates into CASSLVRQDIYGYTL.

Concerning this clone: A read error is the likely source, as a far larger clone sits one nucleotide away. This chain links TRBV15 with TRBJ2-1; D might be TRBD2 (5 bases). Germline V gene data show CDR1 as LNHNV and CDR2 as YYDKDF (reference sequence). CDR3 length equals 13 residues. Deletions cut 3 bases from V and 9 bases from J, with 12 bases between. CDR3 protein: CATSSRTGSEQFF. CDR3 bases: TGTGCCACCAGCAGCCGGACTGGCAGTGAGCAGTTCTTC.

With respect to this clone: With only one base between it and a far larger clone, this is likely a read error. The same CDR3 can be traced to other DNA sequences in this sample. The chain uses TRBV4-2 and TRBJ1-1; no firm D call. The CDR3 runs to 14 residues. The germline V gene encodes CDR1 LGHNA and CDR2 YNFKEQ. For the CDR3, the DNA is TGTGCCAGCAGCCCCCCCCTAGGGAACACTGAAGCTTTCTTC. Translated, it gives CASSPPLGNTEAFF.

V is TRBV18 and J is TRBJ1-1; D gene ambiguous. V shed 8 bases and J shed 4 bases, with 14 bases lying between them. The CDR3 is 13 amino acids. Germline V gene lookup returns CDR1 KGHSH and CDR2 LQKENI. In nucleotides, the CDR3 is TGTGCCAGCCGGAGCAGTGATACCACTGAAGCTTTCTTT. It encodes CASRSSDTTEAFF.

The chain is built from TRBV27 and TRBJ2-1; the D is unclear. V dropped 3 bases and J dropped 6 bases, with 9 bases sitting between them. Germline-derived CDR1 and CDR2 are MNHEY and SMNVEV (reference sequence). The CDR3 consists of 13 residues. The CDR3 region is CASSFVASNEQFF. As DNA, the CDR3 is TGTGCCAGCAGTTTCGTAGCCTCCAATGAGCAGTTCTTC.

This clone was seen only once. This chain links TRBV27 with TRBJ2-7; D is tentatively TRBD1 or TRBD2 (5 bases each). V was shortened by 6 bases and J by 1 base, with 13 bases between the two germline ends. Germline CDR1 and CDR2: MNHEY and SMNVEV (reference sequence). The CDR3 has 14 amino acids. The CDR3 nucleotides are TGTGCCAGCAGCCCTGGGGACCCATCCTACGAGCAGTACTTC. Translation: CASSPGDPSYEQYF.

This clone has a single count. The V and J genes are TRBV7-3 and TRBJ2-6, with D hard to call. V lost 6 bases to trimming and J lost 2 bases, with 5 bases between them. The CDR3 has 13 residues. The germline gives CDR1 SGHTA, CDR2 FQGTGA. CDR3 region: CASRPTGANVLTF. The CDR3 nucleotides are TGTGCCAGCAGACCGACTGGGGCCAACGTCCTGACTTTC.

The J gene is TRBJ2-1, the V gene TRBV18; D may match TRBD1 or TRBD2 (5 bases each). In germline, CDR1 is KGHSH, CDR2 LQKENI. The CDR3 covers 16 residues. Trimming took off 0 bases at V and 6 bases at J, with 15 bases between the two ends. The CDR3: CASSPPGRGETNEQFF. The CDR3 DNA sequence: TGTGCCAGCTCACCACCCGGACGAGGGGAGACCAATGAGCAGTTCTTC.

The rearrangement links TRBV29-1 to TRBJ1-5; a weak D match, TRBD1 (6 bases). This CDR3 comprises 13 residues. The ends were cut back, 5 bases at V and 7 bases at J, with 15 bases in the middle. Germline V CDR1 and CDR2: SQVTM, ANQGSEA. This CDR3 reads CSVIWGAGQPQHF. Written as DNA, the CDR3 is TGCAGCGTTATTTGGGGGGCGGGCCAGCCCCAGCATTTT.

This clone was seen once. The V and J genes are TRBV15 and TRBJ2-1, with D possibly TRBD2 on 5 matching bases. The CDR3 is made up of 15 amino acids. CDR1 is LNHNV and CDR2 is YYDKDF in the germline V gene (reference sequence). V gave up 0 bases and J gave up 9 bases, with 15 bases separating them. CDR3 residues: CATSRESGNWVEQFF. The DNA for the CDR3 is TGTGCCACCAGCAGAGAGAGCGGCAACTGGGTTGAGCAGTTCTTC.

The chain combines TRBV28 with TRBJ2-2; 12 bases are a match to TRBD2. Unmatched junction bases numbered 9, after V lost 6 bases and J lost 7 bases. CDR3 size: 16 residues. Germline assignment: CDR1 MDHEN and CDR2 SYDVKM. CDR3 nucleotides: TGTGCCAGCAGCGGGGCGAGGGGACTAGCGGGCGGGGAGCTGTTTTTT. This gives the protein CASSGARGLAGGELFF.

Remarks on this clone: A far larger clone lies a single base away; this is likely a read error. This chain links TRBV30 with TRBJ1-1, with D perhaps TRBD1 (5 bases). This CDR3 is 16 amino acids long. CDR1 and CDR2 (germline): GTSNPN, SVGIG (reference sequence). The chain's CDR3 is CAWSNSRVRPNTEASF. The CDR3 coding sequence is TGTGCCTGGAGTAATTCCAGGGTTAGGCCGAACACTGAAGCTTCCTTT.

About this clone: A read error is the likely source, as a far larger clone sits one nucleotide away. The gene calls are TRBV11-2 and TRBJ1-5; a possible D gene is TRBD1 (6 bases). Germline V gene lookup returns CDR1 SGHAT and CDR2 FQNNGV. Trimming cost V 5 bases and J 2 bases, with 13 bases left between them. The CDR3 is made up of 15 amino acids. CDR3 sequence: CASSPVGGRNQPQHF. In DNA form, the CDR3 reads TGTGCCAGCAGCCCCGTAGGGGGACGCAATCAGCCCCAGCATTTT.

The J gene is TRBJ1-5, the V gene TRBV6-1, with TRBD1 matching over 7 bases. This CDR3 spans 13 amino acids. V was pared by 11 bases and J by 3 bases, with 7 bases of the junction left unmatched. Germline values: CDR1 MNHNS, CDR2 SASEGT. The CDR3 DNA follows: TGTGCCGGTGGACAGGTCCTCAATCAGCCCCAGCATTTT. It encodes CAGGQVLNQPQHF.

V and J are TRBV11-2 and TRBJ1-3, with a tentative D call TRBD1 (5 bases). The CDR3 length is 16 residues. Germline CDR1 and CDR2: SGHAT and FQNNGV. V was shortened by 3 bases and J by 0 bases, with 12 bases between the two germline ends. Written as DNA, the CDR3 is TGTGCCAGCAGCTTGACCCCGGACATCTCTGGAAACACCATATATTTT. This codes for CASSLTPDISGNTIYF. Combining the CDR3 with reference TRBV11-2 and TRBJ1-3 gives the whole variable domain EAGVAQSPRYKIIEKRQSVAFWCNPISGHATLYWYQQILGQGPKLLIQFQNNGVVDDSQLPKDRFSAERLKGVDSTLKIQPAKLEDSAVYLCASSLTPDISGNTIYFGEGSWLTVV.

The chain carries TRBV9 and TRBJ1-1; possible D gene TRBD1, 5 bases. Germline lookup yields CDR1 SGDLS and CDR2 YYNGEE. V gave up 4 bases and J gave up 0 bases, with 13 bases separating them. CDR3 length equals 15 residues. CDR3 nucleotide sequence: TGTGCCAGCAGCCTAAATGGGGCTGTGAACACTGAAGCTTTCTTT. It specifies CASSLNGAVNTEAFF.

The rearrangement joins TRBV5-1 to TRBJ2-3; a weak D match, TRBD2 (5 bases). This CDR3 contains 16 residues. Trimming pared 2 bases from V and 4 bases from J, leaving 17 bases between. Germline CDR1 SGHRS, CDR2 YFSETQ. The CDR3 region has the DNA TGCGCCAGCAGCTTAGACGGGATACCTTCCGCAGATACGCAGTATTTT. It encodes CASSLDGIPSADTQYF.